This T cell receptor beta chain appears in the sequencing data of a study of beta chain features in type 1 diabetes. Whole-study context: Age and gender were similar between patients and healthy donors, as were cell yields. General study findings and limits: Although PCR might favor shorter templates, it would do so equally in patients and controls. Patients with type 1 diabetes showed fewer VDJ junction insertions and more deletions. The study found that naive, central memory and Treg TCRB repertoires appeared more similar in patients than in healthy donors.

Expressed TCRB transcripts were sequenced, since all the RNA that had been isolated was reverse transcribed. The data were produced by immunoSEQ multiplex PCR, yet TCRdb's version contains in-frame clones alone and is incomplete. The data hold roughly 450,000 clones, with over 9.5% observed a single time. Turning to this clone: Its cognate antigen is unknown.

This receptor was identified in a woman aged 18-29 years in good health. Source material: naive CD4+ T cells from blood.

Here the CDR3 reads CASSWGRYGYTF. In DNA form, the CDR3 reads TGTGCCAGCAGTTGGGGACGGTATGGCTACACCTTC. The V gene is TRBV28, the J gene TRBJ1-2, with TRBD1 as a possible D gene (5 bases). The CDR3 spans 12 residues. The germline CDR1 and CDR2 sequences are MDHEN and SYDVKM. V lost 4 bases to trimming and J lost 5 bases, with 8 bases between them.